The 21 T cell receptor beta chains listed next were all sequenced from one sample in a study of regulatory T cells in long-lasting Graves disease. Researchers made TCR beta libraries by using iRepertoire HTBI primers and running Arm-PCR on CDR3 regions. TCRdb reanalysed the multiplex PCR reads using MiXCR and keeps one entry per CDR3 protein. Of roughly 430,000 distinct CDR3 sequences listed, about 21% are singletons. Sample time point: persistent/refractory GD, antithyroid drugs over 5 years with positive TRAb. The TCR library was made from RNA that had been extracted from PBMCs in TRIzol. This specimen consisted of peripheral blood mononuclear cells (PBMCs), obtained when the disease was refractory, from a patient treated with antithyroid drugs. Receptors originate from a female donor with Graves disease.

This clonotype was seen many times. The CDR3 bases are TGTGCCAGCAGTGACGGCGGTGGGGTGGCGAAACTGTTTTTT. The encoded protein is CASSDGGGVAKLFF. The chain carries TRBV2 and TRBJ1-4, with D uncertain. Trimming cost V 3 bases and J 11 bases, with 16 bases left between them. Germline V gives CDR1 SNHLY, CDR2 FYNNEI. The CDR3 length is 14 residues.

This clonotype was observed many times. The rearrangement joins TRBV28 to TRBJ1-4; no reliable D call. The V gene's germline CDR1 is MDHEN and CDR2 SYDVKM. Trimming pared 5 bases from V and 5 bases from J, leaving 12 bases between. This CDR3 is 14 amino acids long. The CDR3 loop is CASSLRTQNEKLFF. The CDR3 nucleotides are TGTGCCAGCAGTCTACGGACCCAAAATGAAAAACTGTTTTTT.

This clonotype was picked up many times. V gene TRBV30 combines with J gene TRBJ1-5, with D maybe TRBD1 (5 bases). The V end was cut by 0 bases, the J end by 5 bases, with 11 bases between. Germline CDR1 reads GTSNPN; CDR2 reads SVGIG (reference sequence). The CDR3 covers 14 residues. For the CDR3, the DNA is TGTGCCTGGAGTGTGGGGGGAAAGGATCAGCCCCAGCATTTT. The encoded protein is CAWSVGGKDQPQHF.

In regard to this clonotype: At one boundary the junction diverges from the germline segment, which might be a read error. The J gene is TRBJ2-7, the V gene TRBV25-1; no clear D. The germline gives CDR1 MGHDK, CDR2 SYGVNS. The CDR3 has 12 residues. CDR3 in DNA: TGTGCCAGCAGTGTGAACTCCTGCGAGCAGTACTTC. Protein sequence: CASSVNSCEQYF.

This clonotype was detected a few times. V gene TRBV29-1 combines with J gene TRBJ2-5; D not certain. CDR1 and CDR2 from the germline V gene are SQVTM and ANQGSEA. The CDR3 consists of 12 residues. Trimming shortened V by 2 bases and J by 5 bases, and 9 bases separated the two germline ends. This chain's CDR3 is CSVEFGSETQYF. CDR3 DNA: TGCAGCGTTGAATTTGGGTCGGAGACCCAGTACTTC.

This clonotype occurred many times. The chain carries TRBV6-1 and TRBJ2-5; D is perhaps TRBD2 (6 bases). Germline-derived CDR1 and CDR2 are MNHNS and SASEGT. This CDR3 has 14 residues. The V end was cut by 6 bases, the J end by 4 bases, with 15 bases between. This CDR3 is CASSWRDGLETQYF. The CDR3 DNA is TGTGCCAGCAGCTGGCGGGACGGGTTAGAGACCCAGTACTTC.

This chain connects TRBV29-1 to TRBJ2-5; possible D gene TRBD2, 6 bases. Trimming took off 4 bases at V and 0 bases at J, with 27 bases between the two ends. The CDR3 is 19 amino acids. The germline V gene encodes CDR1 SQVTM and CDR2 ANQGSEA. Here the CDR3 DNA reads TGCAGCGTTGGGGGTGGACCGGGACTTCTTCTTAAGTACCAAGAGACCCAGTACTTC. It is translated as CSVGGGPGLLLKYQETQYF.

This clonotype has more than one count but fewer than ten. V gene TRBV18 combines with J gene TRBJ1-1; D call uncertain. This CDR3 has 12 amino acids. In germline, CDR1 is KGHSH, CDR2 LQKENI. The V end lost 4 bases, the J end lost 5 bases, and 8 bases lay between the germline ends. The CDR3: CASSQIGTEAFF. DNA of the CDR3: TGTGCCAGCTCACAAATAGGGACTGAAGCTTTCTTT.

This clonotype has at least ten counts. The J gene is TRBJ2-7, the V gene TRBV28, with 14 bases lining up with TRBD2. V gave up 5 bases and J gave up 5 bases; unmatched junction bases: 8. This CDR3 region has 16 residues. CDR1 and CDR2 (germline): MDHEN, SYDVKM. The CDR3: CASSIPGLAGDHEQYF. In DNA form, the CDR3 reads TGTGCCAGCAGTATCCCGGGACTAGCGGGAGATCACGAGCAGTACTTC.

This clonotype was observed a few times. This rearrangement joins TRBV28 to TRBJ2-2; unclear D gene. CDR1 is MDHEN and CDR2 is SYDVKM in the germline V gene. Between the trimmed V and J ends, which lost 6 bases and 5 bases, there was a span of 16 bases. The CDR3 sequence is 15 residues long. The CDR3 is CASSPGSSRTGELFF. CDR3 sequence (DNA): TGTGCCAGCAGCCCCGGGTCTTCCCGGACCGGGGAGCTGTTTTTT.

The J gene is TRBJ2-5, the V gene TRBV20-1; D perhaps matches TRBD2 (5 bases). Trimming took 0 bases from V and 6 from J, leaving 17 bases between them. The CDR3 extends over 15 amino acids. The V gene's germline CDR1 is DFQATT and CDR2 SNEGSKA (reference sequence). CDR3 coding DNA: TGCAGTGCTAGAGACGCGAACGTAGGAGGAAAGACCCAGTACTTC. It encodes CSARDANVGGKTQYF.

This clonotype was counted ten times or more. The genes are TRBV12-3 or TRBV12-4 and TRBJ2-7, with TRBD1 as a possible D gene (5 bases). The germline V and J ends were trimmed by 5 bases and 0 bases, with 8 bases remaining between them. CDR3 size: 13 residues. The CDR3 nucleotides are TGTGCCAGCAGTGTAGGGGACTCCTACGAGCAGTACTTC. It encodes CASSVGDSYEQYF.

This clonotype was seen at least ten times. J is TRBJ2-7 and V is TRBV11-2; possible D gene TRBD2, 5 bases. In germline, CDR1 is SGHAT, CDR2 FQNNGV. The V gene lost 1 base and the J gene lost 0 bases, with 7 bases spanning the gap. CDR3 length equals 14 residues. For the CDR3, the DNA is TGTGCCAGCAGCTTAGTTGAGGGCTCCTACGAGCAGTACTTC. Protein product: CASSLVEGSYEQYF.

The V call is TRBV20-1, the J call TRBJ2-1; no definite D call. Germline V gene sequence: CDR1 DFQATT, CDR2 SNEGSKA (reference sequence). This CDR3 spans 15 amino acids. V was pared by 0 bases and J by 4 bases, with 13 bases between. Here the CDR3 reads CSARDNSWRYNEQFF. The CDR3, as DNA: TGCAGTGCTAGAGATAACTCCTGGCGGTACAATGAGCAGTTCTTC.

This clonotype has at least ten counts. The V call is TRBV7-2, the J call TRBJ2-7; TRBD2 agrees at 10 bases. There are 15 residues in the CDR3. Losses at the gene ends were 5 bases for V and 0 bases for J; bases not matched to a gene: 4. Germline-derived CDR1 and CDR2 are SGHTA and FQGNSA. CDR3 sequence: CASSTASGSSYEQYF. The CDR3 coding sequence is TGTGCCAGCAGCACCGCTAGCGGGAGCTCCTACGAGCAGTACTTC. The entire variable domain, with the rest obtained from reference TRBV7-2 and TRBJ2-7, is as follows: GAGVSQSPSNKVTEKGKDVELRCDPISGHTALYWYRQSLGQGLEFLIYFQGNSAPDKSGLPSDRFSAERTGGSVSTLTIQRTQQEDSAVYLCASSTASGSSYEQYFGPGTRLTVT.

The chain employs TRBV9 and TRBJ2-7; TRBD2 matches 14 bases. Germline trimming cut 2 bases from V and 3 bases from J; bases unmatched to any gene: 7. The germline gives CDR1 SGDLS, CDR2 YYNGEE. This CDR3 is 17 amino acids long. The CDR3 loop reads CASSVGPGLAGVYEQYF. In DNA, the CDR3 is TGTGCCAGCAGCGTCGGTCCGGGACTAGCGGGAGTCTACGAGCAGTACTTC.

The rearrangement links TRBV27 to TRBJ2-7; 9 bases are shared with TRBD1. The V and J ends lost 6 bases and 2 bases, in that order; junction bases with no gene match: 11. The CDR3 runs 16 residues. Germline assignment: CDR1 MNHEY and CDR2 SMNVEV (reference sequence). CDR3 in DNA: TGTGCCAGCAGATCACCTGGGACAGGGACCCCCTACGAGCAGTACTTC. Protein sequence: CASRSPGTGTPYEQYF.

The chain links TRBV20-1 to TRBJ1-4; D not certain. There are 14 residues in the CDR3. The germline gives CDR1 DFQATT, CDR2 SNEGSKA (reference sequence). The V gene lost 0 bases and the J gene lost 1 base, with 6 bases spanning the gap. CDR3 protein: CSARDMVTNEKLFF. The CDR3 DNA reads TGCAGTGCTAGAGATATGGTAACTAATGAAAAACTGTTTTTT.

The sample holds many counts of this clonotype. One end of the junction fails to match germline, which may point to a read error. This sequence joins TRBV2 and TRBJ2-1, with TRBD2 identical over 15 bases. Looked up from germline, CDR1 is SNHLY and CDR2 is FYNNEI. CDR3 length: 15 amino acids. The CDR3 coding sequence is TGCGCCAGCAGCGCGGGACTAGCGGGAGGAAATGAGCAGTTCTTC. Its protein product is CASSAGLAGGNEQFF. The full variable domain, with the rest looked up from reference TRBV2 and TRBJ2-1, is EPEVTQTPSHQVTQMGQEVILRCVPISNHLYFYWYRQILGQKVEFLVSFYNNEISEKSEIFDDQFSVERPDGSNFTLKIRSTKLEDSAMYFCASSAGLAGGNEQFFGPGTRLTVL.

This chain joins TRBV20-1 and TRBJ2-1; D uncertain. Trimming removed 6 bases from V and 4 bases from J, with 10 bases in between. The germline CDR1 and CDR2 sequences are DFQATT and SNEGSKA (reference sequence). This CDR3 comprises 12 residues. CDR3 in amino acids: CSAPRKYNEQFF. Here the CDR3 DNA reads TGCAGTGCCCCGAGGAAGTACAATGAGCAGTTCTTC.

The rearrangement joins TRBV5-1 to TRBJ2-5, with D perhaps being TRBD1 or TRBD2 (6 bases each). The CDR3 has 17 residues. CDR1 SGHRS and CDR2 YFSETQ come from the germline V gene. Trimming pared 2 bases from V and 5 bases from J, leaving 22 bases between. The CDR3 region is CASSFPSGALKAETQYF. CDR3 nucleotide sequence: TGCGCCAGCAGCTTTCCATCGGGGGCGCTAAAGGCGGAGACCCAGTACTTC.